Listed here are 5 T cell receptor beta chains from one sample, sequenced in a study of response to subunit inactivated influenza vaccine. Each CDR3 protein gets one entry after TCRdb re-called the RT-PCR reads with MiXCR. The sample consists of just under 550,000 distinct CDR3 sequences, 20% to 25% of them appearing once. The same sample was also used in a study of T cells expressing NK-cell markers. That work adds: The cDNA for TCR beta came from 5'RACE template switching with UMIs.

Sequencing used CD4+ T cells sorted from PBMCs, obtained 11 to 12 days after vaccination. These receptor sequences come from a man between 45 and 60 years old who received an inactivated influenza vaccine.

This clonotype appeared many times. V and J are TRBV5-1 and TRBJ1-1, with TRBD1 matching over 8 bases. Looked up from germline, CDR1 is SGHRS and CDR2 is YFSETQ. V shed 5 bases, J shed 4 bases, and the junction held 7 bases outside the gene matches. The CDR3 spans 14 residues. The CDR3 loop reads CASSQVGTGTEAFF. For the CDR3, the DNA is TGCGCCAGCAGTCAAGTTGGGACAGGCACTGAAGCTTTCTTT.

The chain joins TRBV15 to TRBJ2-2, with a weak D call TRBD1 (6 bases). CDR3 length equals 15 residues. V lost 3 bases and J lost 4, with 12 bases in between. From germline, CDR1 is LNHNV and CDR2 YYDKDF (reference sequence). CDR3 bases: TGTGCCACCAGCAGGGAACTGACAGGCACCGGGGAGCTGTTTTTT. Protein product: CATSRELTGTGELFF.

The rearrangement uses TRBV14 and TRBJ2-3; tentatively, D is TRBD1 (5 bases). Trimming left V 3 bases short and J 6 bases short, with 13 bases between. Germline V lookup: CDR1 SGHDN, CDR2 FVKESK. The CDR3 is made up of 14 amino acids. The CDR3 DNA reads TGTGCCAGCAGCCAGGCTGGGGCGGAGGATACGCAGTATTTT. This codes for CASSQAGAEDTQYF.

This clonotype has a count of ten or more. The V gene is TRBV27, the J gene TRBJ2-3, with 14 bases matching TRBD2. V shed 2 bases and J 0 bases; nucleotides not matched to a gene: 13. The V gene's germline CDR1 is MNHEY and CDR2 SMNVEV (reference sequence). The CDR3 has 21 residues. Here the CDR3 DNA reads TGTGCCAGCAGTTTACGCCCCCCGGGACTAGCGGGGGTAGCTAGCACAGATACGCAGTATTTT. It translates to CASSLRPPGLAGVASTDTQYF.

A few counts support this clonotype. J is TRBJ2-2 and V is TRBV6-5; maybe TRBD2 (5 bases). The CDR3 spans 18 residues. Between the trimmed V and J ends, which lost 4 bases and 2 bases, there was a span of 20 bases. Per the germline V gene, CDR1 is MNHEY and CDR2 is SVGAGI. The CDR3 sequence: CASSLALAGHSNTGELFF. The CDR3 DNA follows: TGTGCCAGCAGTTTAGCCCTAGCAGGCCATAGTAACACCGGGGAGCTGTTTTTT.